The present T cell receptor beta chain was sequenced within a study of cytomegalovirus exposure and HLA in healthy donors. With 60 Vbeta and 13 Jbeta primers, the PCR was carried out. Generated by immunoSEQ multiplex PCR, the TCRdb table keeps only in-frame clones and is missing some. This sample contains some 160,000 clones. The CDR3 has 14 residues. The germline V and J ends were trimmed by 0 bases and 5 bases, with 11 bases remaining between them. From germline, CDR1 is SGDLS and CDR2 YYNGEE. Sequencing was carried out using PBMCs. The rearrangement uses TRBV9 and TRBJ2-5; perhaps TRBD2 as D (6 bases). The origin of this receptor is a young man in good health and CMV-seronegative. CDR3 DNA: TGTGCCAGCAGCGTAGCTACGGGGGATGAGACCCAGTACTTC. Its protein is CASSVATGDETQYF.